This TCR beta chain was captured by sequencing in a study of tumor and adjacent non-tumor tissue in lung cancer. Study background: Patients were aged about 31 to 76, approximately ten men and 5 women, stage I to III. Whole-study findings and limits: In normal lung, the top 100 clones were significantly more dominant than in tumor. Tumor tissue had significantly higher TCR diversity than normal lung.

RNA was extracted from bulk tissue without any cell sorting. The CDR3 spans 20 residues. Germline-derived CDR1 and CDR2 are MGHRA and YSYEKL. A word on this clonotype: Its antigen remains unknown. The junction does not match germline at one end; this may be a read error.

TCRbeta libraries were built with three rounds of nested PCR, modified from ARM-PCR. TCRdb reprocessed the multiplex PCR reads with MiXCR, giving one entry per CDR3 protein. The repertoire includes approximately 79,000 distinct CDR3 sequences, approximately 77% of them detected once, and 8% to 10% sits in the top ten. The sequencing input was lung tumor tissue. The chain is built from TRBV4-1 and TRBJ2-7; 11 nucleotides line up with TRBD2. This TCR was sampled from a woman aged 40 to 49 with non-small cell lung cancer. The CDR3: CASSQDSQLAGAPRAYDQYF. Written as DNA, the CDR3 is TGCGCCAGCAGCCAAGATTCCCAACTAGCGGGAGCACCTAGGGCCTACGATCAGTACTTC.